This TCR beta chain was profiled in a study of cytomegalovirus exposure and HLA in healthy donors. CDR3 length equals 15 residues. V dropped 5 bases and J dropped 4; count of bases not matched to a gene: 6. Per germline, CDR1 MNHEY and CDR2 SMNVEV (reference sequence). With respect to this clone: Its antigen is not identified.

Study findings and constraints: There were about 160 TCR beta chains listed as cytomegalovirus-associated.

Amplification used 60 Vbeta primers and 13 Jbeta primers. TCRdb keeps only in-frame clones here, not all; method: immunoSEQ multiplex PCR. The sample yields about 190,000 clones, about four fifths seen once. The clonotype was recovered from a woman between 45 and 65 years old in good health and CMV-seropositive. Sequenced: PBMCs. This chain uses TRBV27 with TRBJ2-5, with 11 bases fitting TRBD2. The CDR3 here is CASSSASGGRETQYF. CDR3 sequence (DNA): TGTGCCAGCAGTAGCGCTAGCGGGGGGCGAGAGACCCAGTACTTC.